This T cell receptor beta chain was recovered during a study of blood T cell repertoires in COVID-19. Across the whole study: COVID-19 samples, acute and convalescent, were from the United States, Italy and Spain. The analysed material was cDNA or gDNA that came from T cells, B-cell-depleted T cells, or PBMCs.

Trimming left V 0 bases short and J 2 bases short, with 10 bases between. The CDR3 spans 15 residues. CDR1 LGHNT and CDR2 FRNRAP come from the germline V gene. Sequencing was performed with immunoSEQ multiplex PCR; in TCRdb, only in-frame clones are kept and a portion is missing. The top ten clones hold 1.7% of a sample with some 96,000 clones, over 75% of them seen once. What was sequenced was peripheral blood. This receptor was identified in a man aged 60-69 years with acute or convalescent COVID-19. V is TRBV12-5 and J is TRBJ1-1, with a possible D match to TRBD1 (5 bases). Here the CDR3 reads CASGLVLGGNTEAFF. In nucleotides, the CDR3 is TGTGCTAGTGGTTTGGTACTCGGGGGAAACACTGAAGCTTTCTTT.